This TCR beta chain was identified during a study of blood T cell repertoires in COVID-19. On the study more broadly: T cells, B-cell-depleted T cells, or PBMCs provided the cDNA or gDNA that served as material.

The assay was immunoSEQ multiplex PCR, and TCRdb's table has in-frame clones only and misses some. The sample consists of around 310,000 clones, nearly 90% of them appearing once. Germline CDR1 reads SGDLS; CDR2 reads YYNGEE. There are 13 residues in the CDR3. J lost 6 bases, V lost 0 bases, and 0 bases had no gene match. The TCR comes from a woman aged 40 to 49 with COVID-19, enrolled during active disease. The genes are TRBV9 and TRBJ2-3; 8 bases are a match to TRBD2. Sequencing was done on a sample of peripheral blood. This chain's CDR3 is CASSVGGGDTQYF. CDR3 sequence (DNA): TGTGCCAGCAGCGTAGGCGGGGGGGATACGCAGTATTTT.